The 14 T cell receptor beta chains in this list originate from one sample, sequenced in a study of T-cell memory formation after mild COVID-19. MiXCR, run by TCRdb on the 5' RACE reads, gives a single entry per CDR3 protein. The sample includes 360,000 or so distinct CDR3 sequences, 25% to 30% seen only once; the top ten take 13%. The sample was PBMCs or a T cell subset sorted from them (not recorded which). The receptors were gathered from an adult woman who had mild COVID-19 (a few samples of this study predate the infection). Cell type and time point are not known.

This clonotype was seen a handful of times. This chain uses TRBV19 with TRBJ2-1; D is ambiguous. Trimming left V 6 bases short and J 0 bases short, with 15 bases between. The CDR3 consists of 16 residues. Germline V gene data show CDR1 as LNHDA and CDR2 as SQIVND (reference sequence). The DNA for the CDR3 is TGTGCCAGTAGCCCTAGGGCGTCGGGCTCCTACAATGAGCAGTTCTTC. Translated: CASSPRASGSYNEQFF.

V gene TRBV7-2 combines with J gene TRBJ1-1; D call uncertain. CDR1 and CDR2 from the germline V gene are SGHTA and FQGNSA. The CDR3 runs to 11 residues. V was cut by 6 bases and J by 6 bases, with 8 bases left in between. The CDR3 region is CASRGVAEAFF. The CDR3, as DNA: TGTGCCAGCAGAGGAGTGGCTGAAGCTTTCTTT.

This clonotype was detected a few times. The J gene is TRBJ2-6, the V gene TRBV6-5, with no clear D. This CDR3 contains 16 residues. Trimming pared 2 bases from V and 1 base from J, leaving 9 bases between. Germline loops: CDR1 MNHEY, CDR2 SVGAGI. CDR3 nucleotide sequence: TGTGCCAGCAGTTACGTCCCACGATCTGGGGCCAACGTCCTGACTTTC. The encoded protein is CASSYVPRSGANVLTF.

This clonotype was seen ten or more times. V is TRBV6-2 or TRBV6-3 and J is TRBJ2-4, with 12 bases lining up with TRBD2. V was clipped by 5 bases and J by 0 bases; unmatched bases: 14. Germline CDR1 reads MNHEY; CDR2 reads SVGEGT. The CDR3 runs to 20 residues. In DNA form, the CDR3 reads TGTGCCAGCAGTCCAACACCGACTAGCGGGAGAATGTTAGCCAAAAACATTCAGTACTTC. It is translated as CASSPTPTSGRMLAKNIQYF.

The V and J genes are TRBV29-1 and TRBJ2-1, with a tentative D call TRBD1 (6 bases). The V and J ends lost 2 bases and 3 bases respectively, with 8 bases between them. Per the germline V gene, CDR1 is SQVTM and CDR2 is ANQGSEA. The CDR3 contains 13 residues. The CDR3 is CSVENRDYNEQFF. Written as DNA, the CDR3 is TGCAGCGTTGAAAACAGGGACTACAATGAGCAGTTCTTC.

The V and J genes are TRBV12-3 or TRBV12-4 and TRBJ2-3, with TRBD2 identical over 15 bases. CDR3 size: 18 residues. J was trimmed by 7 bases and V by 2 bases; bases with no gene match: 10. CDR3 protein: CASSLPRTSGRGWNTQYF. The DNA for the CDR3 is TGTGCCAGCAGTTTACCGAGGACTAGCGGGAGGGGATGGAATACGCAGTATTTT.

V and J are TRBV27 and TRBJ2-3; TRBD2 agrees at 8 bases. The CDR3 has 17 amino acids. The trim removed 6 bases at V and 3 bases at J, leaving 14 bases unmatched. The germline CDR1 and CDR2 sequences are MNHEY and SMNVEV (reference sequence). The CDR3: CASSFSLGLAETDTQYF. CDR3 sequence (DNA): TGTGCCAGCAGCTTCTCCCTCGGACTAGCAGAAACAGATACGCAGTATTTT.

This clonotype was observed a few times. V usage is TRBV20-1 and J usage is TRBJ2-1, with TRBD2 as a possible D gene (6 bases). The germline gives CDR1 DFQATT, CDR2 SNEGSKA (reference sequence). The ends were cut back, 7 bases at V and 3 bases at J, with 16 bases in the middle. The CDR3 sequence is 14 residues long. Here the CDR3 DNA reads TGCAGTGTCTCTCTAGCGAATATCTACAATGAGCAGTTCTTC. As protein: CSVSLANIYNEQFF.

This chain connects TRBV6-2 or TRBV6-3 to TRBJ2-3; TRBD2 might be the D (6 bases). CDR3 length: 14 residues. Germline V gives CDR1 MNHEY, CDR2 SVGEGT. The V gene lost 2 bases and the J gene lost 4 bases, with 10 bases spanning the gap. CDR3 in DNA: TGTGCCAGCAGTTACATGGCTAGCGCAGATACGCAGTATTTT. It yields the protein CASSYMASADTQYF.

The chain combines TRBV6-5 with TRBJ2-2, with no clear D. This CDR3 is 13 amino acids long. Trimming removed 0 bases from V and 7 bases from J, with 6 bases in between. The V gene's germline CDR1 is MNHEY and CDR2 SVGAGI. This chain's CDR3 is CASSYSVIGELFF. The CDR3 DNA is TGTGCCAGCAGTTACTCGGTAATCGGGGAGCTGTTTTTT.

The chain uses TRBV7-6 and TRBJ2-2; D not certain. This CDR3 comprises 15 residues. Per germline, CDR1 SGHVS and CDR2 FNYEAQ. Trimming stripped 4 bases from V and 4 bases from J, with 13 bases between. Written as DNA, the CDR3 is TGTGCCAGCAGCTCCTCTAGGACGCCCACCGGGGAGCTGTTTTTT. This codes for CASSSSRTPTGELFF. Full variable domain (rest looked up from reference TRBV7-6 and TRBJ2-2): GAGVSQSPRYKVTKRGQDVALRCDPISGHVSLYWYRQALGQGPEFLTYFNYEAQQDKSGLPNDRFSAERPEGSISTLTIQRTEQRDSAMYRCASSSSRTPTGELFFGEGSRLTVL.

In its sample, this clonotype was seen a few times. J is TRBJ2-5 and V is TRBV6-1; 9 positions agree with TRBD1. V was pared by 2 bases and J by 5 bases, with 6 bases of the junction left unmatched. This CDR3 is 15 amino acids long. Germline V CDR1 and CDR2: MNHNS, SASEGT. The CDR3 reads CASSEHRGLGETQYF. In DNA, the CDR3 is TGTGCCAGCAGTGAACACAGGGGGCTCGGGGAGACCCAGTACTTC.

The genes are TRBV7-2 and TRBJ1-1; D might be TRBD1 (5 bases). The germline V gene has CDR1 SGHTA and CDR2 FQGNSA. The CDR3 sequence is 14 residues long. Trimming shortened V by 4 bases and J by 4 bases, and 13 bases separated the two germline ends. The DNA for the CDR3 is TGTGCCAGCAGCTGGAAGGCCAGGGTCACTGAAGCTTTCTTT. Amino acid sequence: CASSWKARVTEAFF.

This chain connects TRBV30 to TRBJ1-2, with D maybe TRBD1 (5 bases). From germline, CDR1 is GTSNPN and CDR2 SVGIG (reference sequence). The CDR3 length is 13 residues. Between the trimmed V and J ends, which lost 3 bases and 2 bases, there was a span of 10 bases. The CDR3 nucleotides are TGTGCCTGGAGAAGGGGCGACAACTATGGCTACACCTTC. This encodes CAWRRGDNYGYTF.